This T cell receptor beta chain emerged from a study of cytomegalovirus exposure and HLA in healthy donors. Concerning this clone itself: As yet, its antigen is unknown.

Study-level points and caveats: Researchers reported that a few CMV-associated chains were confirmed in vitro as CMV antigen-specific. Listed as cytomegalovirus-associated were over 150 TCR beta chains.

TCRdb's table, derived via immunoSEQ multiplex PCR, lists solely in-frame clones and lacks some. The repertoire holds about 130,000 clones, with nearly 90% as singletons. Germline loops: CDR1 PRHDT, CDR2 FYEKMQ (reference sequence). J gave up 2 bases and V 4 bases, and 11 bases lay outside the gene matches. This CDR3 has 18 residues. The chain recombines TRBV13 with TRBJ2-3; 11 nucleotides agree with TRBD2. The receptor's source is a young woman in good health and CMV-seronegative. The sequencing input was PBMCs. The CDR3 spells CASSSRTSGPIDTDTQYF. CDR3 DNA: TGTGCCAGCAGCTCTAGGACTAGCGGGCCCATAGACACAGATACGCAGTATTTT.